Described below is a single T cell receptor beta chain sequence and its context. The data were taken from a study of blood T cell repertoires in COVID-19. Study-level background: The United States, Italy and Spain provided the acute and convalescent COVID-19 samples. PBMCs, B-cell-depleted T cells, or T cells were the source of the cDNA or gDNA that made up the material.

Recruited during active infection, patients (from Seattle) were subsequently followed longitudinally. In the original workflow: Amplification from reference gene primers served as the basis for estimated nucleated cell counts. Sequencing used immunoSEQ multiplex PCR; TCRdb keeps in-frame clones, though not all of them. D and trimming come from the DNA, and the V and J calls and clone size come from that table. The sample consists of 330,000 or so clones, about 91% of them appearing once. Deletions cut 0 bases from V and 5 bases from J, with 8 bases between. The CDR3 contains 13 residues. The germline V gene has CDR1 SGHDT and CDR2 YYEEEE.

This receptor was identified in a man aged 30 to 39 with COVID-19, enrolled during active disease. The sample was peripheral blood. The rearrangement joins TRBV5-6 to TRBJ2-5, with a tentative D call TRBD1 (5 bases). Here the CDR3 reads CASSLAKGETQYF. In DNA, the CDR3 is TGTGCCAGCAGCTTGGCCAAGGGGGAGACCCAGTACTTC.